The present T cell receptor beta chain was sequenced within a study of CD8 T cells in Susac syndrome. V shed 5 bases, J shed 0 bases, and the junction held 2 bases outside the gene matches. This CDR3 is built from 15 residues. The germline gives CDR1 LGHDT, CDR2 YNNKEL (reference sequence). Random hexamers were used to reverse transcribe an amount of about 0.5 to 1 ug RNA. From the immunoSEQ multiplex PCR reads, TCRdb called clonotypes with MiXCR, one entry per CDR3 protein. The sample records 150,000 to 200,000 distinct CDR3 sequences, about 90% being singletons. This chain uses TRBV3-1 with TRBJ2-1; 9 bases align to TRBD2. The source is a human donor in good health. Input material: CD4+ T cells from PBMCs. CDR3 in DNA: TGTGCCAGCAGCTATAGCGGGGGCTCCTACAATGAGCAGTTCTTC. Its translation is CASSYSGGSYNEQFF.